The T cell receptor (beta chain) described here comes from a study of Tregs in tolerant kidney transplant recipients. Only in-frame clones appear in the TCRdb table, and some are missing; sequencing was by immunoSEQ multiplex PCR. The sample includes some 240,000 clones, roughly four fifths of them seen just once. This CDR3 contains 21 residues. Trimming took off 1 base at V and 0 bases at J, with 23 bases between the two ends. Germline lookup yields CDR1 SGHRS and CDR2 YFSETQ. This rearrangement joins TRBV5-1 to TRBJ2-6; possible D gene TRBD1, 7 bases. The sample consisted of CD4+ T cells from blood. The receptor comes from a human donor in good health. This chain's CDR3 is CASSLTARGTQEHSGANVLTF. CDR3 in DNA: TGCGCCAGCAGCTTGACCGCCAGGGGGACTCAAGAACACTCTGGGGCCAACGTCCTGACTTTC. The full variable domain, its missing parts supplied by reference TRBV5-1 and TRBJ2-6, is KAGVTQTPRYLIKTRGQQVTLSCSPISGHRSVSWYQQTPGQGLQFLFEYFSETQRNKGNFPGRFSGRQFSNSRSEMNVSTLELGDSALYLCASSLTARGTQEHSGANVLTFGAGSRLTVL.